A single T cell receptor (beta chain) is shown here with its context. This sample is part of a study of blood T cell repertoires in COVID-19. Across the study: Whether acute or convalescent, the COVID-19 samples came from the United States, Italy and Spain. Sources were T cells, B-cell-depleted T cells, or PBMCs; the material itself was cDNA or gDNA.

Using immunoSEQ multiplex PCR, the repertoire was profiled, and TCRdb retains in-frame clones only, with some absent. The profile covers over 60,000 clones, with roughly 89% appearing a single time and 4% to 5% taken by the ten largest. Trimming at V came to 3 bases and at J to 0 bases, leaving 5 bases not matched to a gene. CDR3 size: 16 residues. The germline gives CDR1 SGHRS, CDR2 YFSETQ. This TCR came from a woman aged 50 to 65 with active COVID-19. The chain carries TRBV5-1 and TRBJ1-3; 8 positions match TRBD1. The sample comprised peripheral blood. The CDR3: CASSWDRITSGNTIYF. The CDR3 DNA reads as TGCGCCAGCAGCTGGGACAGGATCACCTCTGGAAACACCATATATTTT.